The T cell receptor beta chain under discussion was sequenced for a study of blood T cells in healthy people across ages. Study outcomes and limitations: Diversity was higher, and naive CD4+ cells more numerous, in long-lived donors than in aged donors.

Concerning this clonotype: The target antigen is unknown.

This CDR3 is 12 amino acids long. The V gene's germline CDR1 is DFQATT and CDR2 SNEGSKA (reference sequence). V shed 7 bases, J shed 9 bases, and the junction held 3 bases outside the gene matches. A second PCR, run for about 7 to 11 cycles, used a sample-barcoded 5' primer plus a J-beta primer mix. TCRdb re-called the 5' RACE reads with MiXCR, one entry per CDR3 protein. Among under 800,000 distinct CDR3 sequences listed, around 20% were seen once. V and J are TRBV20-1 and TRBJ2-1; 13 positions agree with TRBD2. Sequencing was carried out using blood. This receptor was taken from a man aged 70 or older in good health. The CDR3: CSGTSGSLEQFF. The DNA for the CDR3 is TGCAGTGGGACTAGCGGGAGTCTTGAGCAGTTCTTC.